These 26 T cell receptor beta chains were sequenced from one sample in a study of blood T cell repertoires in COVID-19. Repertoires were generated with immunoSEQ multiplex PCR, while TCRdb's copy carries only in-frame clones and drops some. The table includes roughly 200,000 clones, 65% to 85% detected once. Sequences were obtained from peripheral blood. All receptors come from an elderly woman with acute or convalescent COVID-19.

The chain combines TRBV2 with TRBJ1-2, with D hard to call. The CDR3 extends over 13 amino acids. V was shortened by 4 bases and J by 0 bases, with 6 bases between the two germline ends. The germline V gene has CDR1 SNHLY and CDR2 FYNNEI. CDR3 in amino acids: CASSVKPNYGYTF. The CDR3 DNA is TGTGCCAGCAGTGTAAAGCCTAACTATGGCTACACCTTC. Using reference TRBV2 and TRBJ1-2 for the parts outside the CDR3, the full variable domain is EPEVTQTPSHQVTQMGQEVILRCVPISNHLYFYWYRQILGQKVEFLVSFYNNEISEKSEIFDDQFSVERPDGSNFTLKIRSTKLEDSAMYFCASSVKPNYGYTFGSGTRLTVV.

This clone was detected a few times. This rearrangement joins TRBV9 to TRBJ2-1, with D hard to call. V dropped 4 bases and J dropped 6 bases, with 8 bases sitting between them. This CDR3 contains 12 residues. Germline CDR1 SGDLS, CDR2 YYNGEE. CDR3 sequence reads: CASSRSGNEQFF. CDR3 bases: TGTGCCAGCAGCCGATCAGGCAATGAGCAGTTCTTC.

The genes are TRBV19 and TRBJ2-7, with D unclear. Looked up from germline, CDR1 is LNHDA and CDR2 is SQIVND (reference sequence). The length of the CDR3 is 14 residues. Trimming removed 9 bases from V and 0 bases from J, with 15 bases in between. Here the CDR3 reads CASSARKSSYEQYF. In nucleotides, the CDR3 is TGTGCCAGCTCAGCCAGGAAGAGCTCCTACGAGCAGTACTTC.

The J gene is TRBJ2-1, the V gene TRBV3-1 (or the pseudogene TRBV3-2), with 7 bases identical to TRBD1. CDR1 is LGHDT, CDR2 YNNKEL, per germline (reference sequence). V shed 4 bases and J 2 bases; nucleotides not matched to a gene: 8. The CDR3 runs to 16 residues. The CDR3 coding sequence is TGTGCCAGCAGCCGAATGCCGGGACAGACCTACAATGAGCAGTTCTTC. It translates to CASSRMPGQTYNEQFF.

The V call is TRBV6-5, the J call TRBJ2-7; 8 bases are a match to TRBD1. Unmatched junction bases numbered 11, after V lost 8 bases and J lost 5 bases. The CDR3 is 14 residues long. In germline, CDR1 is MNHEY, CDR2 SVGAGI. This chain's CDR3 is CASGQRQGRNEQYF. CDR3 DNA sequence: TGTGCCAGCGGCCAGAGACAGGGGAGGAACGAGCAGTACTTC.

The V and J genes are TRBV12-3 or TRBV12-4 and TRBJ1-1, with D possibly TRBD1 on 5 matching bases. The V end was cut by 5 bases, the J end by 7 bases, with 14 bases between. The CDR3 contains 13 residues. The CDR3 DNA reads TGTGCCAGCAGTGGAGGGGCCCCGGTTGAAGCTTTCTTT. This translates into CASSGGAPVEAFF.

The rearrangement links TRBV19 to TRBJ1-5; no firm D call. Per germline, CDR1 LNHDA and CDR2 SQIVND (reference sequence). V gave up 7 bases and J gave up 0 bases, with 22 bases separating them. The CDR3 runs to 18 residues. DNA of the CDR3: TGTGCCAGTACCCTCGTGAGGTGGTCGGGAAATAGCAATCAGCCCCAGCATTTT. It encodes CASTLVRWSGNSNQPQHF. Together with reference TRBV19 and TRBJ1-5, the CDR3 gives the full variable domain: DGGITQSPKYLFRKEGQNVTLSCEQNLNHDAMYWYRQDPGQGLRLIYYSQIVNDFQKGDIAEGYSVSREKKESFPLTVTSAQKNPTAFYLCASTLVRWSGNSNQPQHFGDGTRLSIL.

The rearrangement links TRBV23-1 to TRBJ2-7; 7 bases align to TRBD2. TRBV23-1 is filed as an ORF, its function uncertain. The ends lost 2 bases at V and 2 bases at J; junction bases unmatched: 6. CDR3 length: 15 residues. CDR3 nucleotides: TGCGCCAGCAGTCAACCTCTAGCGGAGCCCTACGAGCAGTACTTC. It encodes CASSQPLAEPYEQYF.

The gene calls are TRBV9 and TRBJ1-6; no clear D gene. Deletions cut 0 bases from V and 10 bases from J, with 11 bases between. The germline gives CDR1 SGDLS, CDR2 YYNGEE. There are 14 residues in the CDR3. This CDR3 reads CASSVVREGSPLHF. DNA for the CDR3: TGTGCCAGCAGCGTAGTTAGGGAGGGATCACCCCTCCACTTT.

The table lists this clone with a few counts. V usage is TRBV6-2 or TRBV6-3 and J usage is TRBJ1-2, with 7 bases aligning to TRBD1. V was clipped by 5 bases and J by 2 bases; unmatched bases: 5. The CDR3 spans 14 residues. Germline V gene lookup returns CDR1 MNHEY and CDR2 SVGEGT. The DNA for the CDR3 is TGTGCCAGCAGTACAGGGGCCCTGAACTATGGCTACACCTTC. Translating gives CASSTGALNYGYTF.

The V call is TRBV3-1 (or the pseudogene TRBV3-2), the J call TRBJ2-6, with D uncertain. With 6 bases removed from V and 0 bases from J, the gap between germline ends came to 9 bases. CDR3 length: 15 amino acids. Germline-derived CDR1 and CDR2 are LGHDT and YNNKEL (reference sequence). This chain's CDR3 is CASSMGVSGANVLTF. The CDR3 DNA sequence: TGTGCCAGCAGTATGGGCGTCTCTGGGGCCAACGTCCTGACTTTC.

The V and J genes are TRBV28 and TRBJ2-7; a weak D match, TRBD1 (6 bases). The germline V gene encodes CDR1 MDHEN and CDR2 SYDVKM. CDR3 length: 15 amino acids. V was cut by 5 bases and J by 7 bases, with 21 bases left in between. The chain's CDR3 is CASSPPGPGRGEQYF. Here the CDR3 DNA reads TGTGCCAGCAGTCCTCCGGGACCCGGAAGGGGGGAGCAGTACTTC. Variable domain in full (rest from reference TRBV28 and TRBJ2-7): DVKVTQSSRYLVKRTGEKVFLECVQDMDHENMFWYRQDPGLGLRLIYFSYDVKMKEKGDIPEGYSVSREKKERFSLILESASTNQTSMYLCASSPPGPGRGEQYFGPGTRLTVT.

The rearrangement joins TRBV5-1 to TRBJ2-5, with 12 bases lining up with TRBD2. Germline CDR1 reads SGHRS; CDR2 reads YFSETQ. Trimming took 6 bases from V and 4 from J; bases not matched to a gene: 13. This CDR3 comprises 17 residues. Written as DNA, the CDR3 is TGCGCCAGCACCCCCTGGGCTAGCGGGGGGGCCGGAGAGACCCAGTACTTC. As protein: CASTPWASGGAGETQYF. The full variable domain, with the rest looked up from reference TRBV5-1 and TRBJ2-5, is KAGVTQTPRYLIKTRGQQVTLSCSPISGHRSVSWYQQTPGQGLQFLFEYFSETQRNKGNFPGRFSGRQFSNSRSEMNVSTLELGDSALYLCASTPWASGGAGETQYFGPGTRLLVL.

J is TRBJ2-7 and V is TRBV11-3; 8 bases are a match to TRBD1. Germline lookup yields CDR1 SGHNT and CDR2 YENEEA. J was trimmed by 3 bases and V by 0 bases; bases with no gene match: 7. This CDR3 is 16 amino acids long. The CDR3 coding sequence is TGTGCCAGCAGCTTAGATTCCGGGACAGGCCACTACGAGCAGTACTTC. It is translated as CASSLDSGTGHYEQYF.

This clone was observed once. The chain employs TRBV27 and TRBJ2-3; TRBD1 matches at 7 bases. CDR3 length: 16 residues. V was pared by 3 bases and J by 6 bases, with 12 bases of the junction left unmatched. Germline V gives CDR1 MNHEY, CDR2 SMNVEV (reference sequence). The CDR3 DNA is TGTGCCAGCAGTTTCCTTCTCCGACAGGGATCCGATACGCAGTATTTT. Residues: CASSFLLRQGSDTQYF.

The V call is TRBV18, the J call TRBJ2-3; 9 positions match TRBD1. The CDR3 consists of 15 residues. CDR1 and CDR2 from the germline V gene are KGHSH and LQKENI. V lost 6 bases and J lost 7; bases outside the gene matches: 11. CDR3 nucleotide sequence: TGTGCCAGCTCTCAACCGGGACAGGGACCCCATACGCAGTATTTT. This translates into CASSQPGQGPHTQYF.

This clone was counted between two and nine times. This chain links TRBV28 with TRBJ2-7; TRBD1 agrees at 9 bases. The CDR3 covers 15 residues. The V gene end was trimmed by 2 bases and the J gene end by 0 bases; junction bases not matched to a gene: 2. The germline V gene encodes CDR1 MDHEN and CDR2 SYDVKM. CDR3 in amino acids: CASSLAGQGSYEQYF. The CDR3 DNA is TGTGCCAGCAGTTTAGCGGGACAGGGCTCCTACGAGCAGTACTTC.

This chain uses TRBV29-1 with TRBJ2-5; tentatively, D is TRBD1 (6 bases). Germline V lookup: CDR1 SQVTM, CDR2 ANQGSEA. The CDR3 covers 12 residues. Trimming removed 3 bases from V and 3 bases from J, with 8 bases in between. The CDR3 sequence is CSVESGEETQYF. The DNA of the CDR3 is TGCAGCGTTGAGTCAGGGGAAGAGACCCAGTACTTC.

The chain uses TRBV27 and TRBJ1-1; D is uncertain. This CDR3 has 14 residues. V was pared by 3 bases and J by 1 base, with 9 bases between. Germline values: CDR1 MNHEY, CDR2 SMNVEV (reference sequence). The CDR3 region is CASSLRARNTEAFF. CDR3 bases: TGTGCCAGCAGTTTGAGGGCTAGGAACACTGAAGCTTTCTTT.

V is TRBV6-4 and J is TRBJ2-1; 11 nucleotides match TRBD2. This CDR3 has 15 amino acids. Germline V gives CDR1 MRHNA, CDR2 SNTAGT. The V and J ends lost 3 bases and 7 bases, in that order; junction bases with no gene match: 5. The CDR3 DNA follows: TGTGCCAGCAGTGAACTAGCGGGAGTTGGGAATGAGCAGTTCTTC. Translation gives CASSELAGVGNEQFF.

The V gene is TRBV11-2, the J gene TRBJ2-5; 14 positions match TRBD2. Germline CDR1 is SGHAT and CDR2 is FQNNGV. Trimming removed 3 bases from V and 2 bases from J; junction bases left unmatched: 2. The CDR3 totals 16 residues. The CDR3 here is CASSFGLAGGQETQYF. Written as DNA, the CDR3 is TGTGCCAGCAGCTTCGGACTAGCGGGGGGACAAGAGACCCAGTACTTC.

The chain recombines TRBV5-6 with TRBJ2-5; 9 bases map to TRBD2. J was trimmed by 4 bases and V by 3 bases; bases with no gene match: 4. The CDR3 is 14 residues long. Looked up from germline, CDR1 is SGHDT and CDR2 is YYEEEE. The chain's CDR3 is CASSSTTSGETQYF. The CDR3 bases are TGTGCCAGCAGCTCAACGACTAGCGGAGAGACCCAGTACTTC. Complete variable domain (other parts from reference TRBV5-6 and TRBJ2-5): DAGVTQSPTHLIKTRGQQVTLRCSPKSGHDTVSWYQQALGQGPQFIFQYYEEEERQRGNFPDRFSGHQFPNYSSELNVNALLLGDSALYLCASSSTTSGETQYFGPGTRLLVL.

V and J are TRBV4-2 and TRBJ2-5; possible D gene TRBD2, 6 bases. V lost 1 base and J lost 5, with 17 bases in between. The germline gives CDR1 LGHNA, CDR2 YNFKEQ. The CDR3 totals 16 residues. The CDR3 sequence: CASSQVTQRVAETQYF. CDR3 nucleotides: TGTGCCAGCAGCCAAGTCACTCAGCGGGTGGCGGAGACCCAGTACTTC.

The V call is TRBV9, the J call TRBJ2-2; tentatively, D is TRBD1 (5 bases). Germline V gene lookup returns CDR1 SGDLS and CDR2 YYNGEE. V lost 3 bases to trimming and J lost 6 bases, with 9 bases between them. The CDR3 is made up of 13 amino acids. In DNA, the CDR3 is TGTGCCAGCAGCGGCCAGGGTCCCGGGGAGCTGTTTTTT. Translation gives CASSGQGPGELFF.

The rearrangement uses TRBV27 and TRBJ2-2; no definite D call. Germline V gene lookup returns CDR1 MNHEY and CDR2 SMNVEV (reference sequence). The CDR3 runs 11 residues. V lost 2 bases, J lost 9 bases, and 4 bases lay in between. CDR3 amino acids: CASSLGRELFF. In nucleotides, the CDR3 is TGTGCCAGCAGTTTAGGCCGGGAGCTGTTTTTT.

This chain links TRBV29-1 with TRBJ1-1; possibly TRBD1 for D (6 bases). CDR1 and CDR2 (germline): SQVTM, ANQGSEA. The CDR3 totals 12 residues. Trimming took off 4 bases at V and 1 base at J, with 7 bases between the two ends. The CDR3 DNA follows: TGCAGCGTTGGGGGACAGAACACTGAAGCTTTCTTT. Its protein is CSVGGQNTEAFF.